The 19 T cell receptor beta chains below were found in one sample sequenced in a study of blood T cell repertoires in COVID-19. Profiled with immunoSEQ multiplex PCR; TCRdb holds only in-frame clones, not every one. The profile shows under 500,000 clones, approximately 90% of them singletons. Sequenced material: peripheral blood. The receptors originated from a woman younger than 45 with acute or convalescent COVID-19.

The rearrangement uses TRBV30 and TRBJ2-7; 9 bases line up with TRBD2. The CDR3 loop spans 14 amino acids. Per germline, CDR1 GTSNPN and CDR2 SVGIG (reference sequence). V dropped 2 bases and J dropped 5; count of bases not matched to a gene: 7. DNA for the CDR3: TGTGCCTGGAGTATTTCGCTAGCGGGACACGAGCAGTACTTC. Its protein product is CAWSISLAGHEQYF.

The V call is TRBV4-1, the J call TRBJ1-1; the D gene is possibly TRBD1 (5 bases). The CDR3 extends over 15 amino acids. Trimming took off 4 bases at V and 1 base at J, with 13 bases between the two ends. The germline V gene has CDR1 MGHRA and CDR2 YSYEKL. The chain's CDR3 is CASSPSGQGNTEAFF. CDR3 DNA sequence: TGCGCCAGCAGCCCGAGCGGGCAGGGGAACACTGAAGCTTTCTTT.

The rearrangement joins TRBV29-1 to TRBJ1-5; the D gene is possibly TRBD1 (5 bases). CDR1 and CDR2 from the germline V gene are SQVTM and ANQGSEA. This CDR3 is built from 14 residues. The V gene lost 4 bases and the J gene lost 11 bases, with 21 bases spanning the gap. The CDR3 region is CSVARRGLRTAQHF. In DNA, the CDR3 is TGCAGCGTTGCGCGACGGGGGTTGAGGACGGCCCAGCATTTT.

This chain uses TRBV5-1 with TRBJ1-1; D is possibly TRBD1 (5 bases). CDR1 is SGHRS, CDR2 YFSETQ, per germline. V was pared by 4 bases and J by 4 bases, with 17 bases between. The CDR3 sequence is 15 residues long. CDR3 protein: CASSPGGFLGTEAFF. CDR3 in DNA: TGCGCCAGCAGCCCGGGGGGGTTTTTGGGCACTGAAGCTTTCTTT.

This chain links TRBV6-1 with TRBJ2-5; D may be TRBD1 (5 bases). The V gene lost 2 bases and the J gene lost 4 bases, with 14 bases spanning the gap. The CDR3 runs to 15 residues. Per germline, CDR1 MNHNS and CDR2 SASEGT. As DNA, the CDR3 is TGTGCCAGCAGTGAAACAGACAGTAACGGAGAGACCCAGTACTTC. It translates to CASSETDSNGETQYF.

This chain joins TRBV11-2 and TRBJ2-7; 7 bases are a match to TRBD1. After removal of 1 base from V and 2 bases from J, the junction contained 8 bases not matched to a gene. Per germline, CDR1 SGHAT and CDR2 FQNNGV. CDR3 length: 16 residues. The CDR3 loop reads CASSLGPGQSAYEQYF. The CDR3, as DNA: TGTGCCAGCAGCTTAGGTCCGGGACAGAGCGCCTACGAGCAGTACTTC.

In its sample, this clone was seen once. The V call is TRBV4-1, the J call TRBJ2-1; 10 nucleotides match TRBD2. Germline values: CDR1 MGHRA, CDR2 YSYEKL. The trim removed 2 bases at V and 6 bases at J, leaving 4 bases unmatched. This CDR3 contains 15 residues. CDR3 region: CASSQWSGGANEQFF. The DNA for the CDR3 is TGCGCCAGCAGCCAATGGAGCGGGGGGGCCAATGAGCAGTTCTTC.

The gene calls are TRBV7-3 and TRBJ2-3; D is unclear. The CDR3 extends over 14 amino acids. Germline CDR1 and CDR2: SGHTA and FQGTGA. Between the trimmed V and J ends, which lost 1 base and 3 bases, there was a span of 8 bases. CDR3 loop: CASSLIPTTDTQYF. For the CDR3, the DNA is TGTGCCAGCAGCTTAATTCCAACTACAGATACGCAGTATTTT.

This chain joins TRBV2 and TRBJ1-4, with TRBD1 identical over 9 bases. CDR3 length: 16 residues. The V gene end was trimmed by 0 bases and the J gene end by 8 bases; junction bases not matched to a gene: 7. Germline values: CDR1 SNHLY, CDR2 FYNNEI. The CDR3 DNA sequence: TGTGCCAGCAGTGAAGCGCTTGGGACAGGGCACGAAAAACTGTTTTTT. Translating gives CASSEALGTGHEKLFF. Filled out from reference TRBV2 and TRBJ1-4, the complete variable domain reads EPEVTQTPSHQVTQMGQEVILRCVPISNHLYFYWYRQILGQKVEFLVSFYNNEISEKSEIFDDQFSVERPDGSNFTLKIRSTKLEDSAMYFCASSEALGTGHEKLFFGSGTQLSVL.

The chain couples TRBV11-3 to TRBJ2-1; D may be TRBD2 (6 bases). This CDR3 has 15 amino acids. Germline lookup yields CDR1 SGHNT and CDR2 YENEEA. Trimming took off 4 bases at V and 2 bases at J, with 12 bases between the two ends. CDR3 amino acids: CASSSGGAAYNEQFF. The CDR3 nucleotides are TGTGCCAGCAGCTCCGGGGGTGCCGCCTACAATGAGCAGTTCTTC.

Of note for this clone: A read error is likely, as this CDR3 ends without the conserved phenylalanine or tryptophan. The DNA is left out, because the CDR3 cannot be placed on it with certainty; the CDR3 is given as TCRdb lists it. This chain uses TRBV29-1 with TRBJ1-1; no DNA check was done on the table's D call, TRBD1. The CDR3 numbers 13 amino acids, ends counted. Germline loops: CDR1 SQVTM, CDR2 ANQGSEA. The CDR3 loop is CSVHDGTAKRLGA.

This clone was seen a single time. This sequence joins TRBV5-8 and TRBJ2-5; D unclear. This CDR3 comprises 9 residues. V lost 6 bases and J 6 bases, leaving 3 bases between the germline ends. The V gene's germline CDR1 is SGHTS and CDR2 YDEGEE. CDR3 in DNA: TGTGCCAGCACAAAGACCCAGTACTTC. It is translated as CASTKTQYF.

This chain joins TRBV6-5 and TRBJ2-7, with 7 bases fitting TRBD1. CDR3 length: 13 residues. The germline CDR1 and CDR2 sequences are MNHEY and SVGAGI. The V gene end was trimmed by 5 bases and the J gene end by 5 bases; junction bases not matched to a gene: 6. As DNA, the CDR3 is TGTGCCAGCAGTACCCGACAGGGAAACGAGCAGTACTTC. It codes for CASSTRQGNEQYF.

The chain uses TRBV6-5 and TRBJ2-7, with D maybe TRBD2 (5 bases). This CDR3 has 13 residues. Germline V lookup: CDR1 MNHEY, CDR2 SVGAGI. V was trimmed by 6 bases and J by 2 bases, leaving 11 bases between them. The CDR3 region is CASREGIPYEQYF. CDR3 nucleotides: TGTGCCAGCAGAGAGGGCATTCCCTACGAGCAGTACTTC.

The rearrangement uses TRBV11-1 and TRBJ2-1; 10 nucleotides agree with TRBD2. The junction had 5 bases not matched to a gene; V was cut back by 1 base and J by 5 bases. This CDR3 is 16 amino acids long. The V gene's germline CDR1 is SGHAT and CDR2 FQDESV (reference sequence). CDR3 residues: CASSLVSGGAHNEQFF. DNA of the CDR3: TGTGCCAGCAGCTTAGTAAGCGGGGGGGCCCACAATGAGCAGTTCTTC.

The rearrangement links TRBV7-8 to TRBJ1-5; D is unclear. CDR3 length equals 13 residues. Trimming stripped 4 bases from V and 0 bases from J, with 4 bases between. Germline assignment: CDR1 SGHVS and CDR2 FQNEAQ. CDR3 loop: CASSSYSNQPQHF. DNA of the CDR3: TGTGCCAGCAGCTCGTATAGCAATCAGCCCCAGCATTTT.

The chain has TRBV19 and TRBJ1-1, with a weak D call TRBD1 (6 bases). The CDR3 length is 13 residues. Germline CDR1 is LNHDA and CDR2 is SQIVND (reference sequence). Trimming cost V 6 bases and J 6 bases, with 14 bases left between them. Here the CDR3 DNA reads TGTGCCAGTAGCCAGACAGGCAACTCTGAAGCTTTCTTT. Encoded protein: CASSQTGNSEAFF.

This chain uses TRBV5-4 with TRBJ1-2, with D unclear. Germline V gene sequence: CDR1 SGHNT, CDR2 YYREEE (reference sequence). The CDR3 sequence is 13 residues long. Trimming took 4 bases from V and 5 from J, leaving 12 bases between them. CDR3 nucleotides: TGTGCCAGCAGCAGGATCGGGGAGTATGGCTACACCTTC. Protein product: CASSRIGEYGYTF.

The chain carries TRBV18 and TRBJ2-7; D is perhaps TRBD1 (5 bases). The CDR3 is 13 residues long. V shed 3 bases and J shed 7 bases, with 13 bases lying between them. Looked up from germline, CDR1 is KGHSH and CDR2 is LQKENI. The CDR3 protein is CASSPYRSREQYF. CDR3 nucleotides: TGTGCCAGCTCACCCTACAGGTCCAGGGAGCAGTACTTC.